This T cell receptor beta chain emerged from a study of blood T cells in healthy people across ages (dated by TCRdb to about 2015). Looking at the study overall: In model experiments, roughly one uniquely barcoded TCR beta cDNA molecule per two T cells was captured by template switching. To track age-related changes in TCR beta repertoire diversity, the study relied on deep sequencing normalized with unique cDNA molecular identifiers. The donors were split into four age groups: young (average about 15 years), middle-aged (around 37), aged (roughly 65) and long-lived (roughly 80). The study analyzed two additional independent replicas of 1 million unique cDNA reads from the same blood draw for two donors, one aged 18 to 29 and one aged 80 or older. Findings and caveats that apply to the study as a whole: Conclusive comparison of naive and antigen-experienced compartments was prevented by the profiling of bulk unsorted PBMCs. Observed TCR beta diversity per million T cells fell roughly linearly with age, and a significant reduction was already apparent by age around 36. Observed TCR beta diversity correlated strongly with the percentage of naive T cells measured by flow cytometry. Compared with the aged group, the long-lived group had more naive CD4+ T cells, fewer expanded clones and increased TCR diversity, suggesting age selection. Total diversity estimates from one million sequenced T cells were considered lower bounds and underestimates. Donor CMV infection status was unknown, potentially confounding age-related changes in expanded clonotypes.

The donors were roughly 39 Caucasian individuals from Russia, aged 6 to 90 years, who were systemically healthy. Each donor gave ten milliliters of peripheral blood, collected into EDTA-treated Vacutainer tubes. PBMCs were isolated by Ficoll-Paque density-gradient centrifugation, with at least 6 million obtained per sample. Total RNA was extracted from PBMCs with Trizol reagent, with at least 5.5 micrograms obtained per sample. For every donor, flow cytometry on a PBMC aliquot measured the percentage of naive CD45RAhigh/CD27high T cells. This clonotype was counted between two and nine times. What antigen it recognizes has not been identified. No per-base quality is available; no much larger clone lies one base away. The germline V gene encodes CDR1 DFQATT and CDR2 SNEGSKA (reference sequence). The CDR3 has 15 amino acids, counting the end cysteine and phenylalanine. The read is trimmed to its CDR3 DNA, 45 bases read in frame from base 1. After removal of 0 bases from V and 0 bases from J, the junction retains 1 base not matched to a gene.

Preparation of the library involved 5' RACE. The reads were generated on an Illumina HiSeq 2500. A second PCR of roughly 7 to 11 cycles was performed with a sample-barcoded 5' primer and a J-beta primer mix. A unique molecular identifier was introduced onto each TCR beta cDNA molecule by a template-switch 5' adaptor carrying 12 random nucleotides. Each sample yielded at least 2.5 million CDR3-containing paired-end reads. First-strand cDNA synthesis was performed from all RNA using the Mint cDNA synthesis kit, with priming by a TRBC-specific oligonucleotide. After uracil-DNA glycosylase treatment, a first 18-cycle PCR used universal primers M1SS and BC2_uni_R on all cDNA. In the source study's methods: Normalization of each sample was performed by random selection of 1 million high-quality reads, each carrying a distinct molecular identifier. Instead of being binned into consensus sequences, reads that shared molecular identifiers were thrown out. MiTCR, run with a Q25 quality threshold and the strictest error-elimination algorithm, handled CDR3 identification, clonotype clustering and error correction. A nonparametric unseen species model with Euler transformation was used to estimate a lower bound on total TCR beta diversity. Starting from the raw public reads, TCRdb applied fastp trimming at Q25, assembled clones with MiXCR and retained in-frame beta chains. CDR3 protein sequences are deduplicated, and each keeps its most common genes and DNA. TCRdb, not the authors, supplied the V and J calls. The sample records some 760,000 distinct CDR3 sequences, around 25% of which are singletons. The biggest ten clones account for approximately 4% of the sample.

These data were also reused for a study on T cells of mothers and their children. Taken from the second paper: The donors were nine systemically healthy Caucasian individuals, made up of three mothers and their six children. cDNA synthesis used all of the extracted RNA, with approximately 1.4 ug of RNA in each 15 ul reaction. In the second PCR, the M1S primer introduced both the sample barcodes and 2-4 random nucleotides. Each mother yielded over 9.5 million TCR beta CDR3 reads and each child about 3 million reads. Thymic selection shapes the output of TCR recombination in a similar way in related and unrelated pairs, and inherited differences have a minor effect. Normalized repertoire overlap in related mother-child pairs was always slightly higher than in unrelated mother-child pairs, but the difference was never significant. With a sensitivity of approximately 93 clones per million clonotypes, no persistent microchimeric T cell clones were detected. To look for features that set related mother-child pairs apart from unrelated individuals, the researchers ran deep NGS to compare the TCR beta repertoires of mothers and children. Mothers averaged approximately 40 +/- 4 years of age and children averaged about 10 +/- 4 years. After adapter ligation was performed with NEBNext reagents, the libraries were sequenced on an Illumina HiSeq 2000 with 100+100 nt paired-end reads. Mother and child libraries were prepared a month apart and sequenced in separate runs to prevent cross-contamination. For each donor, somewhere between roughly 450,000 and 2,100,000 distinct TCR beta clonotypes were identified. Naive TCR beta clonotypes were estimated from low-frequency clonotypes matched to each donor's FACS-determined naive share, without sorting.

The rearranged segments are TRBV20-1 and TRBJ2-3; a stretch of 9 junction bases matches TRBD2. The TCR comes from a boy aged 10-17 years in good health. Sample: blood. The DNA reads TGCAGTGCTAGAGAGGGGACTAGCAGCACAGATACGCAGTATTTT. Translation gives CSAREGTSSTDTQYF.